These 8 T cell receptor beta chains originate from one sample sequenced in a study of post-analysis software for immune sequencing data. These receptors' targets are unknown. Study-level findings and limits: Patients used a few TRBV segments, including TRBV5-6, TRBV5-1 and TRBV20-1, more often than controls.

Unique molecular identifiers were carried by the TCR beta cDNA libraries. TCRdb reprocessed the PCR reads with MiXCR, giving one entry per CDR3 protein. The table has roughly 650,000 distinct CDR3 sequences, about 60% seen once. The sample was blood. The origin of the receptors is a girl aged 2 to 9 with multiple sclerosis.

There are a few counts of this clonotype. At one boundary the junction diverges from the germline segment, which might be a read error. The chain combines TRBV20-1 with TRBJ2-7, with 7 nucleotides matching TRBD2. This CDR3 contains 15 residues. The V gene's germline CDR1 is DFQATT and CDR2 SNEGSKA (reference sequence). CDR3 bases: TGCAGTGCTGGAGATCGTAAGCGCGGGAGCCACGAGCAGTACTTC. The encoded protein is CSAGDRKRGSHEQYF.

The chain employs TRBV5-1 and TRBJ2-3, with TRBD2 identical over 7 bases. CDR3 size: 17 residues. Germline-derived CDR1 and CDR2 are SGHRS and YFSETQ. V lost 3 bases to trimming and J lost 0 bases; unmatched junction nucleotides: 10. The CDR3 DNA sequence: TGCGCCAGCAGCTACGACCGACTAGCCCCAAGCACAGATACGCAGTATTTT. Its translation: CASSYDRLAPSTDTQYF.

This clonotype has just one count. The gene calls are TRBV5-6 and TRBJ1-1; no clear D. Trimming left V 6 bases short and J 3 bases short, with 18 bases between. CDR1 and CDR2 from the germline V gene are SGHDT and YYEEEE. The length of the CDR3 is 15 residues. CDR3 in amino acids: CASIRTGRGDTEAFF. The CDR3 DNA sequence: TGTGCCAGCATCCGGACTGGGCGAGGTGACACTGAAGCTTTCTTT.

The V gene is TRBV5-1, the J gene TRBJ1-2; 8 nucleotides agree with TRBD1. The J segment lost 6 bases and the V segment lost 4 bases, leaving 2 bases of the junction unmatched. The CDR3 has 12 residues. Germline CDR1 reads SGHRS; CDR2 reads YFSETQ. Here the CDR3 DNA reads TGCGCCAGCAGCACGGACAGGGATGGCTACACCTTC. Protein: CASSTDRDGYTF.

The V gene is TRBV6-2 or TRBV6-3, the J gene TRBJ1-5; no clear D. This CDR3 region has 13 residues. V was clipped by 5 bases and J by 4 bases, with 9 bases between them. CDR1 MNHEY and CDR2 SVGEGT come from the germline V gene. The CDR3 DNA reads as TGTGCCAGCAGTCTGTACCCGAATCAGCCCCAGCATTTT. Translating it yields CASSLYPNQPQHF.

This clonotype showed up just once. For the CDR3, the DNA is TGTGCCACCAGTGATACAGACCACTATGGCTACACCTTC. Translating gives CATSDTDHYGYTF. The chain carries TRBV24-1 and TRBJ1-2; D gene uncertain. V lost 3 bases and J 3 bases, leaving 7 bases between the germline ends. Germline-derived CDR1 and CDR2 are KGHDR and SFDVKD. The CDR3 runs to 13 residues.

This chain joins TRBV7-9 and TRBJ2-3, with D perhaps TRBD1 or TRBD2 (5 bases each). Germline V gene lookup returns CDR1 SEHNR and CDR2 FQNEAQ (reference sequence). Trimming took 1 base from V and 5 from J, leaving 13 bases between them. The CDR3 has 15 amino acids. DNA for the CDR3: TGTGCCAGCAGCTTAGAGGGCAGGGACCGAGATACGCAGTATTTT. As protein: CASSLEGRDRDTQYF.

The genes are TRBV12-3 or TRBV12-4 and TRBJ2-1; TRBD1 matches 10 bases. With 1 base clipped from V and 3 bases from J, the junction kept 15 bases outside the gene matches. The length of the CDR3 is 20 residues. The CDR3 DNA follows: TGTGCCAGCAGTTTAGAGACAGGGGGCACTGGATCTGCCTACTACAATGAGCAGTTCTTC. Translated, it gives CASSLETGGTGSAYYNEQFF.